This T cell receptor (beta chain) appears in the sequencing data of a study of cytomegalovirus exposure and HLA in healthy donors. As for the study in general: Later, an analysis reported that the 95 to 150 validation repertoires had used the same platform as the roughly 680 first-cohort repertoires.

Germline V gene sequence: CDR1 SGHRS, CDR2 YFSETQ. Trimming removed 5 bases from V and 6 bases from J; junction bases left unmatched: 6. This CDR3 spans 14 amino acids. Profiling relied on immunoSEQ multiplex PCR, and the TCRdb table lists in-frame clones only, not all of them. In the table there are some 120,000 clones, 85% to 90% of which are singletons. The chain combines TRBV5-1 with TRBJ2-2; 8 nucleotides line up with TRBD1. Sequences were obtained from PBMCs. This receptor was identified in a woman in her 30s in good health and CMV-seronegative. The DNA for the CDR3 is TGCGCCAGCAGTTTGACAGGGGACCCCGGGGAGCTGTTTTTT. It encodes CASSLTGDPGELFF. Variable domain in full (rest from reference TRBV5-1 and TRBJ2-2): KAGVTQTPRYLIKTRGQQVTLSCSPISGHRSVSWYQQTPGQGLQFLFEYFSETQRNKGNFPGRFSGRQFSNSRSEMNVSTLELGDSALYLCASSLTGDPGELFFGEGSRLTVL.